This TCR beta chain was documented in a study of T cells after yellow fever vaccination. TCRdb re-called the 5' RACE reads through MiXCR, storing one row per CDR3 protein. The sample yields approximately 300,000 distinct CDR3 sequences, over 10% seen once. The TCR comes from a man aged 25 to 40 who received the YFV17D yellow fever vaccine. Specimen: CD4+ T cells sorted from PBMCs, collected 45 days after the yellow fever booster vaccination.

In nucleotides, the CDR3 is TGTGCCAGCAGCCAAGATCCTAGCGGGAGTTACAATGAGCAGTTCTTC. This codes for CASSQDPSGSYNEQFF. The rearrangement joins TRBV3-1 to TRBJ2-1, with 10 bases matching TRBD2. This CDR3 contains 16 residues. Per germline, CDR1 LGHDT and CDR2 YNNKEL (reference sequence). V lost 0 bases, J lost 4 bases, and 3 bases stayed unmatched.